Presented here are 18 T cell receptor beta chains from one specimen sequenced in a study of cytomegalovirus exposure and HLA in healthy donors. Assay: immunoSEQ multiplex PCR; the TCRdb copy retains only in-frame clones and omits some. This sample carries roughly 56,000 clones, around 93% of them seen once, and the ten largest clones take roughly 1.7%. Sequenced sample: PBMCs. The receptors originated from a woman younger than 30 in good health and CMV-seropositive.

The chain recombines TRBV18 with TRBJ2-1, with TRBD2 matching 7 bases. Germline CDR1 and CDR2: KGHSH and LQKENI. V dropped 2 bases and J dropped 8; count of bases not matched to a gene: 3. CDR3 length: 13 amino acids. In nucleotides, the CDR3 is TGTGCCAGCTCACCAGGGGGAGGGCATGAGCAGTTCTTC. Its protein product is CASSPGGGHEQFF.

Concerning this clone: Other DNA sequences in the sample encode the same CDR3. This chain links TRBV7-9 with TRBJ2-3; the D is unclear. Trimming cost V 5 bases and J 1 base, with 7 bases left between them. This CDR3 contains 13 residues. Germline CDR1 SEHNR, CDR2 FQNEAQ (reference sequence). The CDR3 coding sequence is TGTGCCAGCAGCCCCAGCGGCACAGATACGCAGTATTTT. The encoded protein is CASSPSGTDTQYF.

The gene calls are TRBV27 and TRBJ2-2; 8 nucleotides agree with TRBD1. Germline assignment: CDR1 MNHEY and CDR2 SMNVEV (reference sequence). The length of the CDR3 is 16 residues. The V segment lost 5 bases and the J segment 5 bases; nucleotides outside the gene matches: 10. CDR3 protein: CASSGMVGQGTGELFF. In nucleotides, the CDR3 is TGTGCCAGCAGTGGAATGGTAGGACAGGGTACCGGGGAGCTGTTTTTT.

Notes on this clone: It is unclear where the CDR3 begins or ends on the DNA, so no DNA is shown, and the CDR3 is as TCRdb lists it. The V call is TRBV12-1, the J call TRBJ2-6; the table's D call of TRBD1 was not tested on the DNA. TRBV12-1 is described as a pseudogene. The CDR3 region is 24 residues in length, termini included. The CDR3 loop reads CASSFGSGTGDNLVPRAGANVLTF.

The J gene is TRBJ2-1, the V gene TRBV11-2, with a weak D call TRBD2 (6 bases). The CDR3 is 16 amino acids. V was shortened by 1 base and J by 0 bases, with 10 bases between the two germline ends. Germline V gene sequence: CDR1 SGHAT, CDR2 FQNNGV. The CDR3 region is CASSLGRGSSYNEQFF. In DNA, the CDR3 is TGTGCCAGCAGCTTAGGTCGGGGGAGCTCCTACAATGAGCAGTTCTTC. Variable domain in full (rest from reference TRBV11-2 and TRBJ2-1): EAGVAQSPRYKIIEKRQSVAFWCNPISGHATLYWYQQILGQGPKLLIQFQNNGVVDDSQLPKDRFSAERLKGVDSTLKIQPAKLEDSAVYLCASSLGRGSSYNEQFFGPGTRLTVL.

The chain is built from TRBV6-1 and TRBJ1-1, with D possibly being TRBD1 (5 bases). The germline V gene has CDR1 MNHNS and CDR2 SASEGT. Trimming left V 0 bases short and J 5 bases short, with 13 bases between. This CDR3 is 15 amino acids long. The CDR3 sequence is CASSEALGGSTEAFF. CDR3 nucleotides: TGTGCCAGCAGTGAAGCGCTCGGGGGATCAACTGAAGCTTTCTTT.

The chain recombines TRBV19 with TRBJ1-4; weak D call: TRBD1 (5 bases). The CDR3 covers 11 residues. Deletions cut 3 bases from V and 10 bases from J, with 6 bases between. The germline gives CDR1 LNHDA, CDR2 SQIVND (reference sequence). The CDR3 spells CASSIGGKLFF. The CDR3 DNA reads as TGTGCCAGTAGTATCGGGGGAAAACTGTTTTTT. The complete variable domain, with remaining parts taken from reference TRBV19 and TRBJ1-4, reads DGGITQSPKYLFRKEGQNVTLSCEQNLNHDAMYWYRQDPGQGLRLIYYSQIVNDFQKGDIAEGYSVSREKKESFPLTVTSAQKNPTAFYLCASSIGGKLFFGSGTQLSVL.

This chain connects TRBV19 to TRBJ2-7; a possible D gene is TRBD2 (5 bases). The germline V gene encodes CDR1 LNHDA and CDR2 SQIVND (reference sequence). CDR3 length: 15 residues. Deletions cut 3 bases from V and 0 bases from J, with 12 bases between. The CDR3 protein is CASSIRFGVSYEQYF. For the CDR3, the DNA is TGTGCCAGTAGTATCCGATTCGGGGTCTCCTACGAGCAGTACTTC.

This chain uses TRBV25-1 with TRBJ2-1, with D possibly being TRBD1 (6 bases). CDR3 length equals 12 residues. With 6 bases removed from V and 7 bases from J, the gap between germline ends came to 10 bases. Germline V gives CDR1 MGHDK, CDR2 SYGVNS. For the CDR3, the DNA is TGTGCCAGCAGGGACAGTTATAATGAGCAGTTCTTC. Encoded protein: CASRDSYNEQFF.

This chain uses TRBV6-1 with TRBJ1-5, with 8 bases matching TRBD1. Germline-derived CDR1 and CDR2 are MNHNS and SASEGT. The CDR3 is 14 amino acids. V was clipped by 6 bases and J by 7 bases; unmatched bases: 8. CDR3 region: CASSMTGEVQPQHF. CDR3 DNA: TGTGCCAGCAGCATGACAGGGGAAGTCCAGCCCCAGCATTTT.

The V gene is TRBV4-3, the J gene TRBJ1-2; 8 positions agree with TRBD1. In germline, CDR1 is LGHNA, CDR2 YSLEER. J lost 4 bases, V lost 1 base, and 2 bases had no gene match. The CDR3 sequence is 14 residues long. CDR3 DNA: TGCGCCAGCAGCCAAGCCGGGACAGGCTATGGCTACACCTTC. It yields the protein CASSQAGTGYGYTF.

The rearrangement joins TRBV6-4 to TRBJ1-6; D is ambiguous. Trimming stripped 5 bases from V and 4 bases from J, with 12 bases between. The germline CDR1 and CDR2 sequences are MRHNA and SNTAGT. This CDR3 is built from 15 residues. DNA of the CDR3: TGTGCCAGCAGTCTTTCGGCGGGTTATAATTCACCCCTCCACTTT. Residues: CASSLSAGYNSPLHF.

The CDR3, as DNA: TGCGCCAGCAGTGCCAGTGCAGATACGCAGTATTTT. It encodes CASSASADTQYF. The chain links TRBV10-2 to TRBJ2-3, with D uncertain. Trimming pared 4 bases from V and 4 bases from J, leaving 6 bases between. This CDR3 has 12 residues. The germline V gene encodes CDR1 WSHSY and CDR2 SAAADI.

The CDR3 loop reads CASSASGGVRLRETQYF. CDR3 nucleotide sequence: TGCGCCAGCAGTGCCAGCGGGGGGGTCCGCCTCCGGGAGACCCAGTACTTC. V and J are TRBV10-2 and TRBJ2-5; 10 bases match TRBD2. CDR1 WSHSY and CDR2 SAAADI come from the germline V gene. V lost 4 bases, J lost 5 bases, and 13 bases stayed unmatched. The CDR3 loop spans 17 amino acids.

The chain links TRBV6-5 to TRBJ2-7, with D possibly being TRBD1 (7 bases). In germline, CDR1 is MNHEY, CDR2 SVGAGI. Trimming stripped 7 bases from V and 2 bases from J, with 15 bases between. The CDR3 sequence is 14 residues long. The CDR3 protein is CASTRGDGPYEQYF. CDR3 nucleotide sequence: TGTGCCAGCACCAGGGGGGACGGACCCTACGAGCAGTACTTC.

The CDR3 nucleotides are TGTGCCAGCATCCCGGACAGGGACTTCGCGAAGCTCCGTGGCTACACCTTC. Translating it yields CASIPDRDFAKLRGYTF. J is TRBJ1-2 and V is TRBV5-5; 8 bases match TRBD1. CDR3 length: 17 amino acids. The germline CDR1 and CDR2 sequences are SGHKS and YYEKEE (reference sequence). With V trimmed by 6 bases and J by 7 bases, 20 bases remained unmatched.

V is TRBV7-6 and J is TRBJ1-1; 12 positions agree with TRBD1. This CDR3 has 20 residues. CDR1 is SGHVS and CDR2 is FNYEAQ in the germline V gene. V shed 5 bases and J 4 bases; nucleotides not matched to a gene: 20. CDR3 residues: CASSLRDRGLSPGRTTEAFF. DNA for the CDR3: TGTGCCAGCAGCCTCCGGGACAGGGGGCTCTCACCCGGACGGACCACTGAAGCTTTCTTT.

The CDR3 nucleotides are TGTGCCAGCAGCTTAGCCGGGACTAGCGGGGTCACAGATACGCAGTATTTT. The encoded protein is CASSLAGTSGVTDTQYF. The chain employs TRBV7-2 and TRBJ2-3, with 13 bases identical to TRBD2. J lost 2 bases, V lost 0 bases, and 2 bases had no gene match. Per the germline V gene, CDR1 is SGHTA and CDR2 is FQGNSA. The CDR3 sequence is 17 residues long.